This T cell receptor beta chain was documented in a study of early stage breast cancer tumors. Study summary: Invasive lobular carcinomas made up about 35% of the 12 ER+/PR+/HER2- tumors. Study outcomes and limitations: Comparing each tissue with blood distinguished tumor from normal in about 90% of the 16 patients.

Regarding this clone: Its antigen is not identified.

TCRdb's table, derived via immunoSEQ multiplex PCR, lists solely in-frame clones and lacks some. This table has about 72,000 clones, more than 60% appearing once. CDR1 and CDR2 (germline): MDHEN, SYDVKM. V was pared by 8 bases and J by 6 bases, with 17 bases between. The CDR3 loop spans 13 amino acids. V usage is TRBV28 and J usage is TRBJ2-7; no firm D call. The sample taken for sequencing was blood. The source of this sequence is a person between 55 and 69 years old with breast cancer. Here the CDR3 reads CASGIGIPPEQYF. CDR3 bases: TGTGCCAGCGGAATTGGTATCCCTCCCGAGCAGTACTTC.